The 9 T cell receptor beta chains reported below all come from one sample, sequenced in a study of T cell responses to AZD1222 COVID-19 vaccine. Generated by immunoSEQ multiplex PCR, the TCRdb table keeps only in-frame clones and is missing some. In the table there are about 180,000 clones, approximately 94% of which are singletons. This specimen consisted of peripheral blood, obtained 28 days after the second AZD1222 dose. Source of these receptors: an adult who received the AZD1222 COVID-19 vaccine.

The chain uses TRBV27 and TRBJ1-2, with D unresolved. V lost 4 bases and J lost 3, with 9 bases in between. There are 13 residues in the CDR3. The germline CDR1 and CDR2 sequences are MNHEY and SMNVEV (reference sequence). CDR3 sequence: CASSSTSHYGYTF. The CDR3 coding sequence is TGTGCCAGCAGTTCTACAAGTCACTATGGCTACACCTTC.

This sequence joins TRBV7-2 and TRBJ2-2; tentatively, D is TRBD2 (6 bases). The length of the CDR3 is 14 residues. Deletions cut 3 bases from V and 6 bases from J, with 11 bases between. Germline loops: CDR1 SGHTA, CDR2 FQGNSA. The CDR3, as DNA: TGTGCCAGCAGCTTTGTGGGCGGGGCCGGGGAGCTGTTTTTT. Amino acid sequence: CASSFVGGAGELFF.

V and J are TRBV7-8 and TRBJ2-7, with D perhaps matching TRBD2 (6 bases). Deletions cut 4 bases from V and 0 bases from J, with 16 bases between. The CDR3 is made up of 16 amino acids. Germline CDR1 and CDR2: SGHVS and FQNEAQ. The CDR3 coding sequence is TGTGCCAGCAGCTCCACCGGCGGAGGGAGCTCCTACGAGCAGTACTTC. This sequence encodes CASSSTGGGSSYEQYF.

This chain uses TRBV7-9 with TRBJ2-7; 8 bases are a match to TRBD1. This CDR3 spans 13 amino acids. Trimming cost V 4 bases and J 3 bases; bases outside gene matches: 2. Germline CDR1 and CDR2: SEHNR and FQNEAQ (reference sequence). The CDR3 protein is CASSSDRGYEQYF. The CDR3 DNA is TGTGCCAGCAGCTCCGACAGGGGCTACGAGCAGTACTTC.

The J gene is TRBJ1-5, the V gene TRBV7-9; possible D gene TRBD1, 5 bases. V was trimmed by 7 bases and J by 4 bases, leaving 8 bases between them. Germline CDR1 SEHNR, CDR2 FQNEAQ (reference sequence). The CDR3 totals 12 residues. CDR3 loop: CASTEGNQPQHF. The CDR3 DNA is TGTGCCAGCACCGAGGGGAATCAGCCCCAGCATTTT.

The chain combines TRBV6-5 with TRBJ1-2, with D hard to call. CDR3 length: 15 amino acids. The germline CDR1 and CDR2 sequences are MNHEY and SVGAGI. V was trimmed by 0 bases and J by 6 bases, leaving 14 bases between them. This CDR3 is CASSYSMGTSHGYTF. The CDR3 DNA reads TGTGCCAGCAGTTACTCGATGGGTACATCCCATGGCTACACCTTC.

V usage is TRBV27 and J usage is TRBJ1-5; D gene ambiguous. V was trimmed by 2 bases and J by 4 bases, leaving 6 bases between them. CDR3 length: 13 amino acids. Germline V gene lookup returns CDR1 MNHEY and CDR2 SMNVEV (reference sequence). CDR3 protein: CASSLTQNQPQHF. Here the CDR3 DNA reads TGTGCCAGCAGTTTAACACAGAATCAGCCCCAGCATTTT.

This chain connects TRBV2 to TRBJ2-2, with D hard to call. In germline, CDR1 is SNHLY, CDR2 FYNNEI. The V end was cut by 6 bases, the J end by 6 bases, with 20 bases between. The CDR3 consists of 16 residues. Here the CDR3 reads CASSPKRRVEAGELFF. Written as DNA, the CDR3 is TGTGCCAGCAGCCCGAAGCGAAGGGTTGAGGCCGGGGAGCTGTTTTTT.

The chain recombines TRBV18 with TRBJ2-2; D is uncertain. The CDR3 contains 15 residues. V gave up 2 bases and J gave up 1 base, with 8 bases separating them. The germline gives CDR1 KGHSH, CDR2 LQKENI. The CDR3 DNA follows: TGTGCCAGCTCACCAGATTTGGGGAACACCGGGGAGCTGTTTTTT. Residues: CASSPDLGNTGELFF.